Shown below are 14 T cell receptor beta chains from a single sample sequenced in a study of blood T cell repertoires in COVID-19. TCRdb's table, derived via immunoSEQ multiplex PCR, lists solely in-frame clones and lacks some. The table records approximately 350,000 clones, over 80% of them present only once. The material sequenced was peripheral blood. These TCRs come from a woman between 45 and 60 years old with COVID-19, enrolled during active disease.

The chain joins TRBV27 to TRBJ1-2, with D possibly matching TRBD1 (5 bases). The V gene lost 3 bases and the J gene lost 8 bases, with 16 bases spanning the gap. From germline, CDR1 is MNHEY and CDR2 SMNVEV (reference sequence). The CDR3 is made up of 14 amino acids. CDR3 residues: CASSFRRGPGGYTF. The CDR3 DNA reads as TGTGCCAGCAGTTTTCGGCGGGGCCCTGGGGGCTACACCTTC.

The chain combines TRBV7-2 with TRBJ2-2, with 9 bases matching TRBD1. This CDR3 is built from 15 residues. Losses at the gene ends were 5 bases for V and 5 bases for J; bases not matched to a gene: 6. Germline V gene data show CDR1 as SGHTA and CDR2 as FQGNSA. Here the CDR3 reads CASSLGTGRTGELFF. The DNA of the CDR3 is TGTGCCAGCAGCCTTGGGACAGGGAGAACCGGGGAGCTGTTTTTT.

The sample holds one count of this clone. The chain links TRBV7-9 to TRBJ1-4, with 9 bases aligning to TRBD1. The length of the CDR3 is 19 residues. Germline loops: CDR1 SEHNR, CDR2 FQNEAQ (reference sequence). V lost 6 bases, J lost 0 bases, and 14 bases stayed unmatched. The CDR3 DNA is TGTGCCAGCAGATCCGGGACAGGGAGCGCTCTTGCAACTAATGAAAAACTGTTTTTT. Translated: CASRSGTGSALATNEKLFF.

This clone was observed a handful of times. This chain connects TRBV18 to TRBJ2-3; TRBD2 aligns across 10 bases. The junction had 6 bases not matched to a gene; V was cut back by 5 bases and J by 1 base. CDR1 KGHSH and CDR2 LQKENI come from the germline V gene. The CDR3 runs to 16 residues. DNA of the CDR3: TGTGCCAGCTCAGGAAGCGGGAGGGGTGGCACAGATACGCAGTATTTT. This gives the protein CASSGSGRGGTDTQYF. The full variable domain, its missing parts supplied by reference TRBV18 and TRBJ2-3, is NAGVMQNPRHLVRRRGQEARLRCSPMKGHSHVYWYRQLPEEGLKFMVYLQKENIIDESGMPKERFSAEFPKEGPSILRIQQVVRGDSAAYFCASSGSGRGGTDTQYFGPGTRLTVL.

The CDR3 bases are TGTGCCAGCAGCTTAATTGCAACAGGGATCACTGAAGCTTTCTTT. Encoded protein: CASSLIATGITEAFF. The chain links TRBV7-8 to TRBJ1-1, with D perhaps matching TRBD1 (6 bases). The CDR3 loop spans 15 amino acids. Trimming took off 2 bases at V and 4 bases at J, with 14 bases between the two ends. In germline, CDR1 is SGHVS, CDR2 FQNEAQ.

The V call is TRBV18, the J call TRBJ1-1; 8 positions match TRBD1. Germline V gene lookup returns CDR1 KGHSH and CDR2 LQKENI. The trim removed 2 bases at V and 0 bases at J, leaving 8 bases unmatched. The CDR3 is 17 residues long. The CDR3 DNA reads as TGTGCCAGCTCACCAAACAGGGGGGGTAAAATGAACACTGAAGCTTTCTTT. Its protein product is CASSPNRGGKMNTEAFF.

This clone showed up just a few times. V is TRBV6-5 and J is TRBJ2-3, with TRBD2 identical over 7 bases. Germline CDR1 MNHEY, CDR2 SVGAGI. Trimming cost V 3 bases and J 6 bases; bases outside gene matches: 9. CDR3 length: 15 residues. The CDR3 coding sequence is TGTGCCAGCAGTTATGGTGCGCGGGAGAGGGATACGCAGTATTTT. As protein: CASSYGARERDTQYF.

The rearrangement uses TRBV21-1 and TRBJ1-5. TRBV21-1 is recorded as a pseudogene. This CDR3 has 13 amino acids. This CDR3 is CASSINSGGPQHF. Written as DNA, the CDR3 is TGTGCCAGCAGCATAAACTCCGGGGGGCCCCAGCATTTT.

The chain carries TRBV7-8 and TRBJ1-2; a possible D gene is TRBD1 (5 bases). Per the germline V gene, CDR1 is SGHVS and CDR2 is FQNEAQ. Trimming took 0 bases from V and 8 from J, leaving 16 bases between them. The CDR3 is made up of 15 amino acids. In nucleotides, the CDR3 is TGTGCCAGCAGCTTAGCTGGCAAGGGGCCTGGCGGCTACACCTTC. Its translation is CASSLAGKGPGGYTF.

This chain links TRBV4-3 with TRBJ2-1; 16 positions match TRBD2. Losses at the gene ends were 0 bases for V and 3 bases for J; bases not matched to a gene: 5. The CDR3 is 19 residues long. Germline lookup yields CDR1 LGHNA and CDR2 YSLEER. This CDR3 reads CASSQDVGLAGGIYNEQFF. In DNA, the CDR3 is TGCGCCAGCAGCCAAGATGTGGGACTAGCGGGAGGGATCTACAATGAGCAGTTCTTC.

The chain carries TRBV7-9 and TRBJ1-6, with 9 bases aligning to TRBD1. This CDR3 spans 18 amino acids. V dropped 8 bases and J dropped 9; count of bases not matched to a gene: 20. Germline V CDR1 and CDR2: SEHNR, FQNEAQ (reference sequence). CDR3 in amino acids: CASGDWGQGPKRGSPLHF. The CDR3 DNA reads TGTGCCAGCGGGGATTGGGGACAGGGCCCGAAAAGAGGTTCACCCCTCCACTTT.

The chain uses TRBV5-1 and TRBJ2-7, with 12 bases matching TRBD2. This CDR3 is built from 15 residues. V lost 3 bases, J lost 4 bases, and 5 bases stayed unmatched. Germline CDR1 is SGHRS and CDR2 is YFSETQ. CDR3 residues: CASSYTLAGGYEQYF. The CDR3, as DNA: TGCGCCAGCAGCTACACACTAGCGGGAGGATACGAGCAGTACTTC.

This clone was counted ten times or more. The chain links TRBV11-3 to TRBJ2-7; 8 positions match TRBD2. J gave up 5 bases and V 4 bases, and 10 bases lay outside the gene matches. Germline CDR1 reads SGHNT; CDR2 reads YENEEA. The CDR3 loop spans 15 amino acids. CDR3 coding DNA: TGTGCCAGCAGCTCGCCGGGACTAGGTCACCACGAGCAGTACTTC. Amino acid sequence: CASSSPGLGHHEQYF.

Comments on this clone: This sample also contains other DNA sequences that code for the same CDR3. This chain connects TRBV12-3 or TRBV12-4 to TRBJ1-2; D might be TRBD1 (6 bases). The CDR3 runs 12 residues. Trimming left V 5 bases short and J 5 bases short, with 9 bases between. The CDR3 loop reads CASSPQGYGYTF. Written as DNA, the CDR3 is TGTGCCAGCAGTCCACAGGGATATGGCTACACCTTC.